This T cell receptor beta chain appears in the sequencing data of a study of neurological immune-mediated disorders. Overall study findings and caveats: In HTLV-1-associated myelopathy, TCR clonal expansion was greatest, and in multiple sclerosis it was least, below healthy controls.

Time point meaning: longitudinal time-point 1 (baseline). Ten or more counts support this clonotype. Its antigen is undetermined. TCRdb itself ran the 5' RACE reads through MiXCR, one entry per CDR3 protein. The table records approximately 46,000 distinct CDR3 sequences, roughly 10% of them present only once. CDR3 size: 15 residues. CDR1 is SGHTA and CDR2 is FQGNSA in the germline V gene. V was clipped by 5 bases and J by 2 bases; unmatched bases: 6. Sequencing input: PBMCs. The TCR originated in a woman aged 40 to 50 in good health. The gene calls are TRBV7-2 and TRBJ2-1, with 7 bases aligning to TRBD1. CDR3 amino acids: CASSRDRATYNEQFF. The CDR3 DNA follows: TGTGCCAGCAGCCGAGACAGGGCAACCTACAATGAGCAGTTCTTC.